These 12 T cell receptor beta chains originate from one sample sequenced in a study of molecular identifiers for immune sequencing clone quantification. TCRdb recomputed calls from the PCR reads with MiXCR, one row per CDR3 protein. The sample lists just under 65,000 distinct CDR3 sequences, 17% seen once, with approximately 1.4% in the top ten. Sample: naive CD8+ T cells from blood, with Jurkat cell RNA spiked in. This sample's subset: FACS-sorted CD8+CD4-CCR7+CD45RA+ naive T cells. The receptors come from a human donor in good health. Some libraries in this study had Jurkat cell RNA spiked in.

This clonotype was counted at least ten times. The chain has TRBV30 and TRBJ2-5, with D possibly TRBD2 on 6 matching bases. The CDR3 extends over 16 amino acids. CDR1 and CDR2 (germline): GTSNPN, SVGIG (reference sequence). V lost 5 bases and J 7 bases, leaving 26 bases between the germline ends. The CDR3 region has the DNA TGTGCCTGGGGGGAAAGCACCGGGACTCCCTCGGTGACCCAGTACTTC. Its protein product is CAWGESTGTPSVTQYF.

This clonotype came up once. V usage is TRBV12-3 or TRBV12-4 and J usage is TRBJ2-7, with 11 bases matching TRBD2. This CDR3 has 15 amino acids. J lost 5 bases, V lost 7 bases, and 10 bases had no gene match. CDR3 region: CASKLAGGPRNEQYF. For the CDR3, the DNA is TGTGCCAGCAAATTAGCGGGAGGGCCGAGGAACGAGCAGTACTTC.

This clonotype appeared many times. CDR3 in amino acids: CASSQADRAGGRIYEQYF. CDR3 sequence (DNA): TGCGCCAGCAGCCAAGCGGACCGTGCAGGCGGGAGAATTTACGAGCAGTACTTC. The genes are TRBV4-1 and TRBJ2-7, with 7 positions matching TRBD2. There are 18 residues in the CDR3. J was trimmed by 4 bases and V by 1 base; bases with no gene match: 16. The germline gives CDR1 MGHRA, CDR2 YSYEKL.

This clonotype was counted many times. The V gene is TRBV13, the J gene TRBJ2-7; 7 positions agree with TRBD1. The V gene end was trimmed by 5 bases and the J gene end by 5 bases; junction bases not matched to a gene: 9. Germline V gene sequence: CDR1 PRHDT, CDR2 FYEKMQ (reference sequence). This CDR3 spans 14 amino acids. CDR3 nucleotides: TGTGCCAGCAGCCGGGACAGCTCCGGGCACGAGCAGTACTTC. It codes for CASSRDSSGHEQYF.

The chain carries TRBV5-6 and TRBJ1-2; D is possibly TRBD1 (5 bases). The CDR3 consists of 14 residues. The ends were cut back, 4 bases at V and 3 bases at J, with 13 bases in the middle. The germline CDR1 and CDR2 sequences are SGHDT and YYEEEE. CDR3 in DNA: TGTGCCAGCAGCCCTGACAGTTCTGACTATGGCTACACCTTC. It is translated as CASSPDSSDYGYTF.

This clonotype was seen at least ten times. The chain carries TRBV4-1 and TRBJ1-1; the D is unclear. V was trimmed by 2 bases and J by 3 bases, leaving 19 bases between them. The V gene's germline CDR1 is MGHRA and CDR2 YSYEKL. The CDR3 covers 17 residues. The CDR3: CASSQPDWSDTDTEAFF. In nucleotides, the CDR3 is TGCGCCAGCAGCCAACCCGACTGGTCTGATACGGACACTGAAGCTTTCTTT.

This clonotype has only a few counts. The chain recombines TRBV13 with TRBJ2-1; 8 bases match TRBD1. J gave up 3 bases and V 2 bases, and 6 bases lay outside the gene matches. The germline V gene has CDR1 PRHDT and CDR2 FYEKMQ (reference sequence). The CDR3 is made up of 16 amino acids. CDR3 nucleotide sequence: TGTGCCAGCAGCTTATTGTCGGGACAGGACTACAATGAGCAGTTCTTC. Translation gives CASSLLSGQDYNEQFF.

Many counts were recorded for this clonotype. The chain recombines TRBV30 with TRBJ1-2; D gene ambiguous. Germline V gene sequence: CDR1 GTSNPN, CDR2 SVGIG (reference sequence). This CDR3 spans 15 amino acids. Deletions cut 0 bases from V and 6 bases from J, with 17 bases between. The DNA for the CDR3 is TGTGCCTGGAGTGTACTTTGGGGAGAAGTGAATGGCTACACCTTC. Its protein product is CAWSVLWGEVNGYTF.

This clonotype was detected many times. The rearrangement links TRBV4-1 to TRBJ2-1; a possible D gene is TRBD2 (6 bases). The CDR3 has 16 residues. V lost 1 base to trimming and J lost 3 bases, with 13 bases between them. Germline CDR1 reads MGHRA; CDR2 reads YSYEKL. The CDR3 is CASSQVTGLHYNEQFF. DNA for the CDR3: TGCGCCAGCAGCCAAGTAACAGGACTACACTACAATGAGCAGTTCTTC.

This clonotype was detected a few times. The V call is TRBV20-1, the J call TRBJ2-7, with a weak D call TRBD1 (5 bases). V lost 7 bases, J lost 6 bases, and 34 bases lay in between. This CDR3 region has 18 residues. Germline CDR1 and CDR2: DFQATT and SNEGSKA (reference sequence). Here the CDR3 reads CSEQMKGALICSGCEQYF. CDR3 in DNA: TGCAGTGAACAGATGAAAGGGGCCCTAATTTGTTCCGGGTGCGAGCAGTACTTC.

This clonotype has a count of ten or more. This sequence joins TRBV20-1 and TRBJ2-1, with 9 positions matching TRBD2. The CDR3 has 17 residues. In germline, CDR1 is DFQATT, CDR2 SNEGSKA (reference sequence). The V segment lost 0 bases and the J segment 2 bases; nucleotides outside the gene matches: 8. This CDR3 reads CSAREREGIGPYNEQFF. In DNA form, the CDR3 reads TGCAGTGCTAGAGAGCGGGAGGGGATAGGGCCCTACAATGAGCAGTTCTTC.

This clonotype was picked up a small number of times. The V gene is TRBV7-3, the J gene TRBJ2-5; 8 bases are shared with TRBD2. Per germline, CDR1 SGHTA and CDR2 FQGTGA. The length of the CDR3 is 14 residues. V trimming: 3 bases; J trimming: 2 bases; junction bases outside the gene matches: 2. The CDR3 spells CASSLTGGQETQYF. The CDR3 nucleotides read TGTGCCAGCAGCTTGACGGGGGGGCAAGAGACCCAGTACTTC.